What follows is one T cell receptor (beta chain) and its context. Its antigen is unknown. The record originates from a study of cytomegalovirus exposure and HLA in healthy donors. Deletions cut 0 bases from V and 6 bases from J, with 16 bases between. The CDR3 runs 15 residues. In germline, CDR1 is SGHDT, CDR2 YYEEEE. Both 60 Vbeta primers and 13 Jbeta primers went into the PCR. Assay used: immunoSEQ multiplex PCR; TCRdb lists only in-frame clones, some missing. The table lists approximately 170,000 clones, around two thirds of them singletons, with approximately 1.5% in the top ten. Whole-study results and caveats: Earlier analysis yielded a pattern in which most TCR beta V segments were productive about 90% or about 30% of the time. In a later analysis, HLA-associated beta chains showed higher expansion and lower generation probabilities than comparable chains. Later on, a genetic analysis was performed. It linked a missense variant in DCLRE1C with V- and J-gene trimming of TCR beta.

Specimen: PBMCs. The receptor comes from a middle-aged man in good health and CMV-seronegative. The J gene is TRBJ2-7, the V gene TRBV5-6; D is perhaps TRBD1 (6 bases). The CDR3 region is CASSLGVNRVAEQYF. Written as DNA, the CDR3 is TGTGCCAGCAGCTTGGGGGTTAACAGGGTAGCCGAGCAGTACTTC.